This T cell receptor (beta chain) was identified in a study of cytomegalovirus exposure and HLA in healthy donors. CDR3 size: 13 residues. Germline V gives CDR1 MNHEY, CDR2 SVGAGI. V was clipped by 6 bases and J by 9 bases; unmatched bases: 4. In the case of this clone: Its antigen is unknown.

General study points: According to the study, roughly 160 TCR beta chains were cytomegalovirus-associated. Highly shared sequence variants in one cluster were likely a sequencing artifact.

Both 60 Vbeta primers and 13 Jbeta primers went into the PCR. Profiled with immunoSEQ multiplex PCR; TCRdb holds only in-frame clones, not every one. The sample shows some 190,000 clones, 77% of them seen only once. The TCR originated in a man aged 18-30 years in good health and CMV-seronegative. V gene TRBV6-5 combines with J gene TRBJ1-6; 8 bases map to TRBD1. The specimen was PBMCs. The chain's CDR3 is CASRRTGSSPLHF. The CDR3 nucleotides read TGTGCCAGCAGAAGGACAGGGAGTTCACCCCTCCACTTT.